Shown below are 7 T cell receptor beta chains from a single sample sequenced in a study of T cell changes during pregnancy in multiple sclerosis. The assay was immunoSEQ multiplex PCR, and TCRdb's table has in-frame clones only and misses some. The table records around 50,000 clones, about nine tenths of them present only once. Sequences were derived from CD4+ T cells from peripheral blood mononuclear cells, sampled in the third trimester of pregnancy. These receptors were taken from a female donor with multiple sclerosis, enrolled in a pregnancy study.

The J gene is TRBJ2-2, the V gene TRBV4-1, with TRBD1 matching 12 bases. Trimming at V came to 1 base and at J to 5 bases, leaving 5 bases not matched to a gene. The CDR3 is 17 amino acids. The germline CDR1 and CDR2 sequences are MGHRA and YSYEKL. This chain's CDR3 is CASSQGGQGAWTGELFF. The DNA for the CDR3 is TGCGCCAGCAGCCAAGGGGGACAGGGGGCTTGGACCGGGGAGCTGTTTTTT.

The rearrangement joins TRBV5-4 to TRBJ1-2, with D possibly TRBD1 on 6 matching bases. With 3 bases removed from V and 8 bases from J, the gap between germline ends came to 20 bases. Germline CDR1 and CDR2: SGHNT and YYREEE (reference sequence). The CDR3 runs to 15 residues. The CDR3: CASSYWTEGMRGYTF. In DNA, the CDR3 is TGTGCCAGCAGCTACTGGACAGAGGGGATGAGGGGCTACACCTTC.

This chain uses TRBV7-8 with TRBJ1-6; D not resolved. The CDR3 loop spans 20 amino acids. V was pared by 1 base and J by 0 bases, with 19 bases between. Looked up from germline, CDR1 is SGHVS and CDR2 is FQNEAQ. In DNA form, the CDR3 reads TGTGCCAGCAGCTTAGATTTCCAACGGGGAAAGAGCTCCTATAATTCACCCCTCCACTTT. Encoded protein: CASSLDFQRGKSSYNSPLHF. Full variable domain (rest looked up from reference TRBV7-8 and TRBJ1-6): GAGVSQSPRYKVAKRGQDVALRCDPISGHVSLFWYQQALGQGPEFLTYFQNEAQLDKSGLPSDRFFAERPEGSVSTLKIQRTQQEDSAVYLCASSLDFQRGKSSYNSPLHFGNGTRLTVT.

This clone was observed a single time. This chain connects TRBV6-6 to TRBJ1-1, with 7 bases lining up with TRBD1. CDR1 is MNHNY and CDR2 is SVGAGI in the germline V gene (reference sequence). J was trimmed by 1 base and V by 6 bases; bases with no gene match: 5. CDR3 size: 14 residues. The CDR3 DNA is TGTGCCAGCAGGACCCGGGACAGGAACACTGAAGCTTTCTTT. It codes for CASRTRDRNTEAFF.

The J gene is TRBJ2-7, the V gene TRBV18; TRBD1 matches 7 bases. The junction had 11 bases not matched to a gene; V was cut back by 3 bases and J by 6 bases. The germline V gene has CDR1 KGHSH and CDR2 LQKENI. This CDR3 is 15 amino acids long. CDR3 in amino acids: CASSPIQGFPGEQYF. CDR3 DNA sequence: TGTGCCAGCTCACCGATACAGGGGTTTCCTGGCGAGCAGTACTTC.

The chain uses TRBV7-9 and TRBJ2-7, with 12 bases that match TRBD2. Trimming cost V 1 base and J 0 bases; bases outside gene matches: 4. CDR3 length: 17 amino acids. Germline assignment: CDR1 SEHNR and CDR2 FQNEAQ (reference sequence). The CDR3, as DNA: TGTGCCAGCAGCTTAGGCGGACTAGCGGGGCTCTCCTACGAGCAGTACTTC. It encodes CASSLGGLAGLSYEQYF.

This chain joins TRBV2 and TRBJ2-7; possibly TRBD1 for D (5 bases). The CDR3 covers 13 residues. CDR1 is SNHLY, CDR2 FYNNEI, per germline. V was trimmed by 1 base and J by 6 bases, leaving 10 bases between them. CDR3 bases: TGTGCCAGCAGTGAAGACAGGTTAGGCGAGCAGTACTTC. It is translated as CASSEDRLGEQYF.